This T cell receptor beta chain emerged from a study of OX40 agonist ivuxolimab in advanced cancers. Context from the whole study: The costimulatory receptor OX40 (CD134) was targeted by ivuxolimab, a fully human IgG2 agonistic monoclonal antibody. Intravenous ivuxolimab was administered to patients every 2 weeks at six dose levels: 0.01, 0.1, 0.3, 1.5, 3 and 10 mg/kg. Of the roughly 54 patients in dose escalation, around 20 had hepatocellular carcinoma, some 15 had melanoma, 9 had renal cell carcinoma and 9 had head and neck cancer. In the dose-escalation cohort, 65% to 90% of patients were male, and the mean age was around 60 years, with a range of roughly 20 to 80. Patients were allowed to have had prior anti-PD-1, anti-PD-L1 or anti-CTLA-4 therapy, and 40% of the dose-escalation patients had been treated with checkpoint inhibitors. Partial responses occurred in three dose-escalation patients: two with cutaneous melanoma and one with hepatocellular carcinoma. The purpose of peripheral TCRbeta sequencing was to test whether ivuxolimab changed TCR sequence diversity and led to clonal T-cell expansion. The paper covers the monotherapy dose-escalation part of the phase I ivuxolimab trial, which included N of about 50 patients. Study-wide findings and limitations: Low levels of normalized T-cell clonal expansion were also shown by some nonresponding patients. After ivuxolimab, more expanded clones were found on average in CD8+ T cells than in CD4+ T cells. Partial responders in the 0.1-3.0 mg/kg groups had among the lowest normalized peripheral clonal expansion, especially among CD8+ T cells. The antigen specificity of the clonally expanded peripheral T cells was not determined. Clonal expansion of both CD4+ and CD8+ blood T cells was observed from baseline to week 6 at doses 0.1 to 3.0 mg/kg.

Counted from cysteine to phenylalanine, this CDR3 has 14 amino acids. The entry retains the CDR3 DNA only, 42 bases that are in frame from base 1. Trimming accounts for 8 bases at V and 7 bases at J, while the number of junction bases matched to no gene is 5. CDR1 and CDR2 (SGHTA, FQGNSA) derive from the germline V gene. To sequence the TCRbeta CDR3 region, genomic DNA was isolated from the sorted cells. The immunoSEQ Assay was used for sequencing of TCRbeta CDR3 regions. In TCRdb, the immuneACCESS table is reduced to in-frame sequences with V and J assigned. These tables do not hold every clone; where another copy was compared, an unresolved V gene accounts for under half, and the others remain unexplained. This sample is represented by around 90,000 clones; more than 75% of them were singletons. Clones ranked in the top ten supply around 0.28% of the sample. Concerning this clone itself: Its antigen remains unidentified. No much larger clonotype is one base removed from it; base qualities were not supplied.

The trial excluded patients who had a history of autoimmune disease or who were on systemic immunosuppression. In every dose cohort, peripheral blood was drawn for TCR sequencing at baseline, cycle 4 day 1, and cycle 7 day 1. The samples were taken from a phase I, first-in-human, multicenter, open-label dose-escalation trial of ivuxolimab. The trial enrolled adults with locally advanced or metastatic head and neck squamous cell, hepatocellular, melanoma or renal cell carcinoma. Before TCR sequencing, CD4+ T cells and CD8+ T cells from peripheral blood were sorted into separate populations. In this chain, TRBV7-2 is recombined with TRBJ2-3; 14 middle bases align to TRBD2. The origin of this receptor is an adult with an advanced solid tumor such as melanoma, head and neck, liver or kidney cancer. The sample in question was CD4+ or CD8+ T cells sorted from blood, obtained in a trial of the OX40 agonist ivuxolimab. The CDR3 is CASGTSGGKNTQYF. The DNA sequence is given as TGTGCCAGCGGGACTAGCGGGGGAAAGAATACGCAGTATTTT.